This T cell receptor beta chain was captured by sequencing in a study of CD8 T cells in Susac syndrome. The CDR3 extends over 16 amino acids. V was clipped by 6 bases and J by 6 bases, with 27 bases between them. Looked up from germline, CDR1 is DFQATT and CDR2 is SNEGSKA (reference sequence). CD8+ and CD4+ T cells taken from blood had their TCR beta sequenced. Included as multiple sclerosis controls were treatment-naive patients who had stable or active relapsing-remitting disease. Negative isolation was applied to CD8+ and CD4+ T cells, and FACS enrichment was applied to TEMRA cells. Random hexamers were used to reverse transcribe an amount of about 0.45 to 1 ug RNA. Amplification of TCR beta CDR3 across 54 Vbeta and 13 Jbeta was performed with immunoSEQ multiplex PCR. Using its own MiXCR run on the immunoSEQ multiplex PCR reads, TCRdb lists one record per CDR3 protein. The table shows 250,000 to 300,000 distinct CDR3 sequences, with approximately 91% occurring only once.

The V gene is TRBV20-1, the J gene TRBJ2-7; D is unresolved. This clonotype was sampled from a human donor with multiple sclerosis. The source material was CD8+ T cells from PBMCs. The CDR3 nucleotides read TGCAGTGCAGGGTTACGACACGAATTCCCACCCGGCGAGCAGTACGTC. It is translated as CSAGLRHEFPPGEQYV.